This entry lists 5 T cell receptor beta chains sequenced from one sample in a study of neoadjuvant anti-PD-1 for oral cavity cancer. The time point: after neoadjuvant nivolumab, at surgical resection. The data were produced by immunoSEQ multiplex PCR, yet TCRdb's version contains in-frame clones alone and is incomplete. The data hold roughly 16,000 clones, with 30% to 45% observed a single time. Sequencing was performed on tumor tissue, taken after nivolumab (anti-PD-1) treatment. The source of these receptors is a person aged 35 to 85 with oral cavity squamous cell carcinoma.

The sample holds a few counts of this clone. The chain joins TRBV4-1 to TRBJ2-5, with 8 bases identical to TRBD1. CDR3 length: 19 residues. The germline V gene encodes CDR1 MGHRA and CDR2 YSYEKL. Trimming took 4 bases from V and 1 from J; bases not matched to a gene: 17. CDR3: CASSRGQVDVLGAQETQYF. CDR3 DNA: TGCGCCAGCAGCCGGGGACAGGTAGATGTGTTGGGAGCCCAAGAGACCCAGTACTTC.

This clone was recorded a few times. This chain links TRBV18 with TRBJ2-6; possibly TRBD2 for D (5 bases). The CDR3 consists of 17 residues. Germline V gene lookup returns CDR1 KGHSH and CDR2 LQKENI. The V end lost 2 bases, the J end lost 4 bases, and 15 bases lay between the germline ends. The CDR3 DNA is TGTGCCAGCTCACCATCAATGGGGAGAACAGGGGCCAACGTCCTGACTTTC. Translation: CASSPSMGRTGANVLTF.

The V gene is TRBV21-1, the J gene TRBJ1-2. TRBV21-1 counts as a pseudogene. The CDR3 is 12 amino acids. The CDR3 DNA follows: TGTGCCAGCATATCGAGCTCTTTCTACACCGACTTC. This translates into CASISSSFYTDF.

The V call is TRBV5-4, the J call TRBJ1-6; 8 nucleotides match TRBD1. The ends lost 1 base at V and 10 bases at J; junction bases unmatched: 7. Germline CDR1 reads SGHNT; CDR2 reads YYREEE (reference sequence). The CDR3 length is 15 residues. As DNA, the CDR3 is TGTGCCAGCAGCTTGTCTCAGGGGGCTGGATCACCCCTCCACTTT. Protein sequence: CASSLSQGAGSPLHF.

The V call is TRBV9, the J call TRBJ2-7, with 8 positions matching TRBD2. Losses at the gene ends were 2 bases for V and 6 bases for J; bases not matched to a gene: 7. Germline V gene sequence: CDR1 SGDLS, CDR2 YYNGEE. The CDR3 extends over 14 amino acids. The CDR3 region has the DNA TGTGCCAGCAGCGTCTTCCCGGCGGGGGGCGAGCAGTACTTC. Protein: CASSVFPAGGEQYF.